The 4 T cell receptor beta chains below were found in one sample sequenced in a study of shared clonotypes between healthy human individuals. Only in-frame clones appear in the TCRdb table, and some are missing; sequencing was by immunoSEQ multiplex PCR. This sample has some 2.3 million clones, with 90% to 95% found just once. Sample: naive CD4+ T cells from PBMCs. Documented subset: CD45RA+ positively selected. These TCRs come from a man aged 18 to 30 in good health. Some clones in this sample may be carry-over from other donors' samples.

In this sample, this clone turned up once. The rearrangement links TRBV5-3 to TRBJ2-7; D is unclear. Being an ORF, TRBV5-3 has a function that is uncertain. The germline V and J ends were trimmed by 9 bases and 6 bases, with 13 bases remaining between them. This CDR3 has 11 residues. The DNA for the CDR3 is TGTGCCACTCTACCCAGTGTCGAGCAGTACTTC. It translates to CATLPSVEQYF.

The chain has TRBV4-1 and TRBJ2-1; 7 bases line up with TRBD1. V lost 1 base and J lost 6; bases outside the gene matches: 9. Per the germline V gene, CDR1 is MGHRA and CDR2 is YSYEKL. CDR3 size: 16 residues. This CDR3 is CASSQVLQGQVNEQFF. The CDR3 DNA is TGCGCCAGCAGCCAAGTGTTACAGGGGCAGGTCAATGAGCAGTTCTTC.

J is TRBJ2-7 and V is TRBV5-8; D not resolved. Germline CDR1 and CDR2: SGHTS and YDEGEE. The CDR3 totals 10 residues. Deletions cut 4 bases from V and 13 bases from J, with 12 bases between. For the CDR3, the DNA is TGTGCCAGCAGCCTATTTGCCGTTTACTTC. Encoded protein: CASSLFAVYF.

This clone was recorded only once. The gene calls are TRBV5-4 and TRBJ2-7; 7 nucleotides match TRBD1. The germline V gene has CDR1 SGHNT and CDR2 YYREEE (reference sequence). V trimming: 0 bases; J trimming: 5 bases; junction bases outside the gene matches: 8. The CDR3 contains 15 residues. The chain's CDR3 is CASSLAPGQVNEQYF. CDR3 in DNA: TGTGCCAGCAGCTTGGCCCCCGGACAGGTCAACGAGCAGTACTTC.